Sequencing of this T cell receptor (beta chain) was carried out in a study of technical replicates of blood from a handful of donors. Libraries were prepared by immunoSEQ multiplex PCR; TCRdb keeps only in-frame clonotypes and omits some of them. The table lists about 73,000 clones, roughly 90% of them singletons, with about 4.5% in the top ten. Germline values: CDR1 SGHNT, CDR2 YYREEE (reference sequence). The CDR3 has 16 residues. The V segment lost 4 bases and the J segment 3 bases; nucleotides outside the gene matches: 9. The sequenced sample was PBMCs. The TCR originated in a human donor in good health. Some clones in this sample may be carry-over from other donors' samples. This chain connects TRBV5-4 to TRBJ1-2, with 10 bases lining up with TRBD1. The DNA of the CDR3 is TGTGCCAGCAGCAGACCGGGACAGGGGTTATACTATGGCTACACCTTC. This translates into CASSRPGQGLYYGYTF.